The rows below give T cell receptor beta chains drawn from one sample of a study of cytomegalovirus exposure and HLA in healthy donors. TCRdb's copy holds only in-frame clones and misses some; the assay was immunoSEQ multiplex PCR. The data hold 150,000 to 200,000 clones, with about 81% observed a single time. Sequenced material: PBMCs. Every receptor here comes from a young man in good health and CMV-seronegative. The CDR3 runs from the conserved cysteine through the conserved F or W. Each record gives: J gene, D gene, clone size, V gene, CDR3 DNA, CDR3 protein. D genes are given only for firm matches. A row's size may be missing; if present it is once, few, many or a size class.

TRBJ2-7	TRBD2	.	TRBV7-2	TGTGCCAGCAGCTTAGTGGGCGGGGGGAACACCTACGAGCAGTACTTC	CASSLVGGGNTYEQYF
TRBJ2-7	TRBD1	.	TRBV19	TGTGCCAGCTCCGGGACAGGGTTCTACGAGCAGTACTTC	CASSGTGFYEQYF
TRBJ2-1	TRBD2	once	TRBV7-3	TGTGCCAGCAGCTTGTCCGGGGGGGTCTACAATGAGCAGTTCTTC	CASSLSGGVYNEQFF
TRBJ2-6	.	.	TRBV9	TGTGCCAGCAGCGTAGTTCCGAGGGGGGCCAACGTCCTGACTTTC	CASSVVPRGANVLTF
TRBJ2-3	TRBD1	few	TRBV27	TGTGCCAGCAGCAGGGACAGGGGCACAGATACGCAGTATTTT	CASSRDRGTDTQYF
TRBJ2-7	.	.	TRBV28	TGTGCCAGCAGTTTTGCAGGGGACGACGAGCAGTACTTC	CASSFAGDDEQYF
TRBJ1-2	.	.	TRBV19	TGTGCCAGTAGTATATTGGGACATACTAACTATGGCTACACCTTC	CASSILGHTNYGYTF
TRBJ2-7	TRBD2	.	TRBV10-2	TGCGCCAGCAGCCTAGCGGGGTTTTACGAGCAGTACTTC	CASSLAGFYEQYF
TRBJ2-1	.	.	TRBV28	TGTGCCAGCAGTTTTTCCGCTAGCCCGGGTGTTGAGCAGTTCTTC	CASSFSASPGVEQFF
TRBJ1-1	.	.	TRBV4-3	TGCGCCAGCAGCCACCGGGAAAACACTGAAGCTTTCTTT	CASSHRENTEAFF
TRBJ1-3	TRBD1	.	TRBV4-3	TGCGCCAGCAGCCAAGATAGGACAGGCGTCTCTGGAAACACCATATATTTT	CASSQDRTGVSGNTIYF
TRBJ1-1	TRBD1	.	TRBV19	TGTGCCAGTAGTATATGGGACAGGGGGCGCACTGAAGCTTTCTTT	CASSIWDRGRTEAFF
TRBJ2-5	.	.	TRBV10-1	TGCGCCAGCAGTGAGTATTCTCAGCGGGAGACCCAGTACTTC	CASSEYSQRETQYF
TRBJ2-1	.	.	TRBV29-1	TGCAGCGTTCCAGGGCTCTACTCCTACAATGAGCAGTTCTTC	CSVPGLYSYNEQFF
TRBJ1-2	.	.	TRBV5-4	TGTGCCAGCAGCGCAACCCGGGACACGGTCTATGGCTACACCTTC	CASSATRDTVYGYTF
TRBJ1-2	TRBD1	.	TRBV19	TGTGCCAGTAGCCTGACAGGGAAGTACTATGGCTACACCTTC	CASSLTGKYYGYTF
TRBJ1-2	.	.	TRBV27	TGTGCCAGCAGTTTAACCGGGTCGCGGGGCTACACCTTC	CASSLTGSRGYTF
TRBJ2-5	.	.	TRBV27	TGTGCCAGCAGGTACGCCGGGACAACACAAGAGACCCAGTACTTC	CASRYAGTTQETQYF
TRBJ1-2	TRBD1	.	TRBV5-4	TGTGCCAGCAGCCCCTCCTGGAGCAGGGGGCCGGGGGGCTACACCTTC	CASSPSWSRGPGGYTF
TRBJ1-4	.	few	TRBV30	TGTGCCTGGACGAAAGGATGGCAGGGCGAAAAACTGTTTTTT	CAWTKGWQGEKLFF
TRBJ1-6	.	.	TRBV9	TGTGCCAGCAGCGTAGGTCAGTCGCCGGGGTTTGATTCACCCCTCCACTTT	CASSVGQSPGFDSPLHF
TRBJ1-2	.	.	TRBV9	TGTGCCAGCAGCGTAGGGTGGGACATTCGCAGCTATGGCTACACCTTC	CASSVGWDIRSYGYTF
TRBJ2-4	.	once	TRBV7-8	TGTGCCAGCAGCGCACCTAGATCCGGGACTCCTACTTGGGCCAAAAACATTCAGTACTTC	CASSAPRSGTPTWAKNIQYF
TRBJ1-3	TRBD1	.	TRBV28	TGTGCCAGCCCTCCGACCTGGGACAGGGTGATAAACACCATATATTTT	CASPPTWDRVINTIYF
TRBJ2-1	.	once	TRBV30	TGTGCCCGAGCAAGGAGCTCCTACAATGAGCAGTTCTTC	CARARSSYNEQFF
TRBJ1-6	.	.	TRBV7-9	TGTGCCACCTCCGGGGGTAATAATTCACCCCTCCACTTT	CATSGGNNSPLHF
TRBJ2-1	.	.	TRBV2	TGTGCCACTGCGGGGACAGCGAACAATGAGCAGTTCTTC	CATAGTANNEQFF
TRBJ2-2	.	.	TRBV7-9	TGTGCCAGCTGCCACGACGGAGCGGCCCTTGCGAACACCGGGGAGCTGTTTTTT	CASCHDGAALANTGELFF
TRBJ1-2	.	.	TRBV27	TGTGCCAGCAGTTTATCCGGGGGGCCGGGCGGCTACACCTTC	CASSLSGGPGGYTF
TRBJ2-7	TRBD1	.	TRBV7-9	TGTTCCAGCAGCCCATCCACCACAGGGGCCCACTACTACGAGCAGTACTTC	CSSSPSTTGAHYYEQYF
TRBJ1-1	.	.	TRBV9	TGTGCCAGCAGCAAAGGGGGGGGAATGAACACTGAAGCTTTCTTT	CASSKGGGMNTEAFF
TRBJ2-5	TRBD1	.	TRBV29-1	TGCAGCGTTGAAGATCCCCTCTTGAGACAGGGTCAAGAGACCCAGTACTTC	CSVEDPLLRQGQETQYF
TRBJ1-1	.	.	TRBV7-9	TGTGCCAGCAGCTTAGCGGCCTCCGCTGAAGCTTTCTTT	CASSLAASAEAFF
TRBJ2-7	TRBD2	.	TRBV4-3	TGCGCCAGCAGCCAAGGGCGGACTAGCGGGAGGCTTTACTTC	CASSQGRTSGRLYF
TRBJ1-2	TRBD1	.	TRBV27	TGTGCCAGCAGTTTAAGGGTAGGGGGCCATGGCTACACCTTC	CASSLRVGGHGYTF
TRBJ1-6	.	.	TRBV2	TGTGCCAGCAGTGAGAGGCAGATCCTTAATTCACCCCTCCACTTT	CASSERQILNSPLHF
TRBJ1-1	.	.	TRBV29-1	TGCAGCGTTGAGGGCGGGAGAGCTTTCTTT	CSVEGGRAFF
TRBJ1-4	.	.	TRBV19	TGTGCCAGTAGTCTCTCCGGGATAGCCGAAAAACTGTTTTTT	CASSLSGIAEKLFF
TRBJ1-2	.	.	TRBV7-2	TGTGCCAGCAGCTTAGGAGGAAACTATGGCTACACCTTC	CASSLGGNYGYTF
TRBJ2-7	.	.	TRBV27	TGTGCCAGCAGCAGCAAAAGTCGACAGGGACTCTCCTACGAGCAGTACTTC	CASSSKSRQGLSYEQYF
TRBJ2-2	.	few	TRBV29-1	TGCAGCGTTGACGGGAGTCGTACCGGGGAGCTGTTTTTT	CSVDGSRTGELFF
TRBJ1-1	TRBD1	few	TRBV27	TGTGCCAGCAGTTCCGGGACAGGGACTTTGGAAGCTTTCTTT	CASSSGTGTLEAFF
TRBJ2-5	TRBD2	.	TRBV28	TGTGCCAGCAGTTTATGCCGAGGACTAGCGGGAGGTAAGACCCGGTACTTC	CASSLCRGLAGGKTRYF
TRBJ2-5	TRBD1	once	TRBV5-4	TGTGCCAGCAGCTCGGGACAGGGGACTCCCCACCAAGAGACCCAGTACTTC	CASSSGQGTPHQETQYF
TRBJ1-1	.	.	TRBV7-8	TGTGCCAGCAGACCGGAGGTGAACACTGAAGCTTTCTTT	CASRPEVNTEAFF
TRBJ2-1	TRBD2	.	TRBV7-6	TGTGCCAGCAGCTTAGTGGCTAGCGGGACTTACAATGAGCAGTTCTTC	CASSLVASGTYNEQFF
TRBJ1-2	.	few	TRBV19	TGTGCCAGTAGTATAGATTGGGGCTCGCCCTGCACCTTC	CASSIDWGSPCTF
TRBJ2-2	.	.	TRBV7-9	TGTGCCAGCAGCTCGGTGACAGGAGGCTCGAACACCGGGGAGCTGTTTTTT	CASSSVTGGSNTGELFF
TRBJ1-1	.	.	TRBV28	TGTGCCAGCAGTTTAGGGCATTTGAACACTGAAGCTTTCTTT	CASSLGHLNTEAFF
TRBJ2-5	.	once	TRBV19	TGTGCCAGTAGTTTGGGGCGCGCAGAGACCCAGTACTTC	CASSLGRAETQYF
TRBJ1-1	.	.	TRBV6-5	TGTGCCAGCAGCGATGGACAAGTGAACACTGAAGCTTTCTTT	CASSDGQVNTEAFF
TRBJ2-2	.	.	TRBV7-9	TGTGCCAGCAGATACAGGTCGAACACCGGGGAGCTGTTTTTT	CASRYRSNTGELFF